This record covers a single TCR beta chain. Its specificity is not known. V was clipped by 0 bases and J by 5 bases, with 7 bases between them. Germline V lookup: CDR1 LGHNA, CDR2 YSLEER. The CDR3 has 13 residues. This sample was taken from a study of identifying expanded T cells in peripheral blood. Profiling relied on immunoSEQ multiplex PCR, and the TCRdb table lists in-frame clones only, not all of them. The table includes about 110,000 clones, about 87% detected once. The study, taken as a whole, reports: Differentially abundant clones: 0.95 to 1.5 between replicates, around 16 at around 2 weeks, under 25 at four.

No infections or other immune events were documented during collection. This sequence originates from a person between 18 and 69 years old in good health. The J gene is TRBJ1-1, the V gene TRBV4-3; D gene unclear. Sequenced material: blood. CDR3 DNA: TGCGCCAGCAGCCAAGAACTGAGGACTGAAGCTTTCTTT. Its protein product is CASSQELRTEAFF.